This T cell receptor (beta chain) is from a study of T cells in Graves' hyperthyroidism and ophthalmopathy. Broader study findings: Most thyroid clonotypes expanded above 0.001 were also detected in blood.

Amplified TCR beta CDR3 regions derived from RNA transcripts. An initial round of RT-PCR targeting the TCR CDR3 relied on the HTBI primer set. TCRdb recomputed calls from the multiplex PCR reads with MiXCR, one row per CDR3 protein. The profile shows over 500,000 distinct CDR3 sequences, around 50% of them singletons. About this clonotype itself: As yet, its antigen is unknown.

The CDR3 consists of 14 residues. Deletions cut 4 bases from V and 2 bases from J, with 14 bases between. Germline CDR1 reads DFQATT; CDR2 reads SNEGSKA (reference sequence). The sequencing sample was made of peripheral blood or thyroid tissue (not recorded which). V usage is TRBV20-1 and J usage is TRBJ2-5, with D perhaps TRBD1 (5 bases). The sequence came from an adult woman with Graves' disease, either hyperthyroidism or ophthalmopathy (not recorded which). This CDR3 reads CSATKLDRQETQYF. CDR3 in DNA: TGCAGTGCTACCAAACTTGACAGACAAGAGACCCAGTACTTC.